Described below is a single T cell receptor beta chain sequence and its context. Original analysis: Reference gene primer amplification yielded estimated nucleated cell counts. Produced via immunoSEQ multiplex PCR; TCRdb's table is partial and in-frame only. V, J and clone size are taken as reported in that table, and D and trimming were inferred from the DNA itself. The sample holds roughly 250,000 clones, about nine tenths seen once. This entry is derived from a study of blood T cell repertoires in COVID-19. Study overall: Both acute and convalescent COVID-19 samples were obtained from the United States, Italy and Spain.

The ends were cut back, 5 bases at V and 3 bases at J, with 10 bases in the middle. Germline CDR1 is SGHAT and CDR2 is FQDESV (reference sequence). The CDR3 spans 13 residues. Followed over time, Seattle patients had been enrolled while infection was active. The rearrangement uses TRBV11-1 and TRBJ2-5; D possibly corresponds to TRBD1 (5 bases). The sequence was collected from a man in his thirties or forties with COVID-19, enrolled during active disease. Material for sequencing was peripheral blood. The CDR3: CASSPDSKETQYF. CDR3 coding DNA: TGTGCCAGCAGCCCTGACAGCAAAGAGACCCAGTACTTC.